This TCR beta chain was recorded in a study of T cells after yellow fever vaccination (dated 2019 in TCRdb). For the study in its entirety: Libraries from fractions with low cell numbers were prepared with the SMART-Seq v4 Ultra Low Input RNA kit. Blood was collected at multiple timepoints before and after primary and secondary immunization, and bulk PBMC replicates and cell subsets were isolated. The cohort comprised two healthy male donors, one aged 18 to 29 and one aged 30 to 40 years. To track T-cell clones before and after primary and booster YFV17D yellow fever vaccination, bulk TCR alpha and beta repertoires were sequenced longitudinally.

General study outcomes and caveats: A small share of clonotypes occurred in both CD4 and CD8 compartments, likely arising from convergent recombination. Because the study included only a couple of donors, the extent to which the findings can be generalized is limited. Compared with the primary T-cell response, the secondary T-cell response was weaker but faster, peaking on day 5 rather than day 15. Because abundant contaminating clonotypes from the bulk population could be contained in FACS-sorted repertoires, computational filtering was required. After the booster, most clones that had expanded after primary vaccination were detected again (approximately 97% of CD4 and roughly nine tenths of CD8), suggesting broad maintenance of memory.

TCR cDNA was synthesized by 5'RACE template switching, which introduced a universal primer site and unique molecular identifiers. cDNA synthesis was primed from both the TCR alpha and TCR beta constant segments. Libraries were amplified in two PCR steps, with sample barcodes and sequencing adapters added in the second step. Sequencing of libraries was performed on Illumina HiSeq 2500 (2x100 bp) or NovaSeq (2x150 bp). The authors' analysis ran thus. Demultiplexing of reads and collapsing into UMI consensus sequences were performed with MIGEC, and V(D)J alignment was carried out with MiXCR. Vaccine-responding clonotypes were identified with edgeR using replicate PBMC samples, with FDR below 0.01 and a log2 fold change above 5 up to day 15 being required. Each bulk clonotype was labeled CD4 or CD8 based on which sequenced repertoire, CD4 or CD8, contained the clonotype at higher abundance. TCRdb reanalyzed the raw reads on its own, using fastp at Q25 for trimming and MiXCR for clone calling, and kept in-frame beta chains. Rows merge per CDR3 protein into single entries with the most common DNA and genes. The authors' filters were not applied to this entry. The sample table records 500,000 to 650,000 distinct CDR3 sequences; approximately 13% of these occur just once. The ten largest clones take up about 15% of the sample.

A few counts support this clonotype. The antigen it binds to is not known. It has no much larger one-base neighbor in the sample; base qualities were not kept. Interpreted using the paper, the treatment or condition label stands for: live attenuated yellow fever vaccine strain. At every blood-draw timepoint, two biological replicates of bulk PBMCs were collected. A standard Ficoll-Paque protocol was used to isolate PBMCs from peripheral blood. RNA was extracted with TriZol from bulk PBMCs, CD4 and CD8 fractions, and dextramer-positive and dextramer-negative fractions. This receptor was identified in a man aged 25 to 40 who received the YFV17D yellow fever vaccine. The sample consisted of PBMCs, taken on the day of the yellow fever booster vaccination.

The CDR3 protein is CASSVEIGQGVNEQYF. The DNA sequence is as follows: TGTGCCAGCAGCGTAGAAATCGGGCAGGGGGTCAACGAGCAGTACTTC. This receptor chain uses TRBV9 and TRBJ2-7, with 7 bases matching TRBD1. The CDR3 has 16 amino acids, counting the end cysteine and phenylalanine. Only the CDR3 region is kept as DNA, spanning 48 bases read in frame from base 1. Looking up the germline V gene yields CDR1 SGDLS and CDR2 YYNGEE. V is pruned by 0 bases and J by 5 bases, leaving 11 bases of the junction without a gene match.